This TCR beta chain is drawn from a study of blood T cell repertoires in COVID-19. Study details: The United States, Italy and Spain were the sources of the acute and convalescent COVID-19 samples. In each case, the material was cDNA or gDNA derived from T cells, B-cell-depleted T cells, or PBMCs.

Data came from immunoSEQ multiplex PCR; TCRdb stores just in-frame clones and leaves some out. The table lists 70,000 to 75,000 clones, roughly 83% of them singletons. This TCR was recovered from a man in his sixties or seventies with acute or convalescent COVID-19. The sequenced sample consisted of peripheral blood.

The DNA for the CDR3 is TGTGCCAGTAGTCGGAAGCAGGGGGAGAACTATGGCTACACCTTC. This gives the protein CASSRKQGENYGYTF. The V call is TRBV19, the J call TRBJ1-2; 7 bases map to TRBD1. Germline assignment: CDR1 LNHDA and CDR2 SQIVND (reference sequence). The CDR3 loop spans 15 amino acids. With 5 bases clipped from V and 2 bases from J, the junction kept 8 bases outside the gene matches.